This T cell receptor (beta chain) originates from a study of T cell responses to AZD1222 COVID-19 vaccine. General study findings and limits: In the spike-specific TCR repertoire, nearly half reportedly target unmutated variant regions. Sampling that yielded the repertoires occurred only after the peak T cell response. At 160-218 and 743-854, vaccine-associated CD4 TCRs were dominant, and they spanned spike.

This clone showed up just a few times. No antigen is known for it. Sequenced by immunoSEQ multiplex PCR; TCRdb stores in-frame clones only, minus some. This table has some 140,000 clones, over 85% appearing once. The sequencing here drew on peripheral blood, taken on day 0 of AZD1222 vaccination. The sequence came from an adult in good health.

CDR3 DNA sequence: TGCGCCAGCAGCCTAACAGGGGGGAGACCACTCCACTTT. Protein: CASSLTGGRPLHF. The chain carries TRBV5-1 and TRBJ1-6; 8 nucleotides align to TRBD1. Germline V gene lookup returns CDR1 SGHRS and CDR2 YFSETQ. The CDR3 covers 13 residues. Trimming took 4 bases from V and 16 from J; bases not matched to a gene: 10.